Following are 2 T cell receptor beta chains from one sample sequenced in a study of blood T cell repertoires in COVID-19. Repertoires were generated with immunoSEQ multiplex PCR, while TCRdb's copy carries only in-frame clones and drops some. This table holds about 400,000 clones, about 90% found once. Sample: PBMCs or T cells enriched from blood (not recorded which). The receptors stem from a woman aged 30 to 39 who had recovered from COVID-19.

This chain joins TRBV7-2 and TRBJ2-1, with a weak D call TRBD2 (5 bases). V lost 0 bases and J lost 4, with 19 bases in between. The CDR3 covers 18 residues. CDR1 is SGHTA and CDR2 is FQGNSA in the germline V gene. The CDR3 DNA reads TGTGCCAGCAGCTTAGCGGTATCCGGGTACGGAGGATACAATGAGCAGTTCTTC. This codes for CASSLAVSGYGGYNEQFF.

The chain recombines TRBV7-2 with TRBJ2-5, with D perhaps matching TRBD1 (6 bases). Germline V gene data show CDR1 as SGHTA and CDR2 as FQGNSA. V lost 2 bases, J lost 2 bases, and 9 bases lay in between. There are 14 residues in the CDR3. CDR3 loop: CASSLLRGQETQYF. In DNA, the CDR3 is TGTGCCAGCAGCTTATTGAGGGGGCAAGAGACCCAGTACTTC.